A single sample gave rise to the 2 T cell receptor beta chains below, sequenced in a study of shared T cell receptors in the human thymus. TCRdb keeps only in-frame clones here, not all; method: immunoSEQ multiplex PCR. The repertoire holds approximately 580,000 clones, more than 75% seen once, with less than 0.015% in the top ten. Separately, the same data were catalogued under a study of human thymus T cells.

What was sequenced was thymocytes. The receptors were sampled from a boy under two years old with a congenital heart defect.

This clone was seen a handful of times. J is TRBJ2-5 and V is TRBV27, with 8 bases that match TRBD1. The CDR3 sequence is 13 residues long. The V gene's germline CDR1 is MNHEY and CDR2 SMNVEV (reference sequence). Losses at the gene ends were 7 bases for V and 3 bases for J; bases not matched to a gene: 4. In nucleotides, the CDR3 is TGTGCCAGCATTGCGACAGGGGAAGAGACCCAGTACTTC. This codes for CASIATGEETQYF.

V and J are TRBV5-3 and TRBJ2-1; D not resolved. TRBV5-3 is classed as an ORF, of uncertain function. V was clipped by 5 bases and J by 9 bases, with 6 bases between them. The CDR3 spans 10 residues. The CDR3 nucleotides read TGTGCCAGAAGACGGGTTGAGCAGTTCTTC. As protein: CARRRVEQFF.